This TCR beta chain was observed in a study of CD8+ T cells in alopecia areata. Points from the study as a whole: Clonality in lesional scalp, especially alopecia totalis/universalis, exceeded that of normal scalp. The study found TCR sharing across patients less clear than in mice, possibly for HLA reasons.

The sample holds a few counts of this clone. Its specificity is unknown. Sorting separated CD4+ and CD8+ T cells out of PBMCs. As the sequencing template, cDNA was produced by extracting RNA and reverse transcribing it. Sequencing used immunoSEQ multiplex PCR; TCRdb keeps in-frame clones, though not all of them. The sample lists about 110,000 clones, under 60% occurring once. The origin of this receptor is a human donor with alopecia areata. Source material: NKG2D-low CD8+ T cells sorted from blood.

CDR3 coding DNA: TGTGCCAGCAGCTACGACTGGGGGCAAGAGACCCAGTACTTC. Its protein is CASSYDWGQETQYF. The rearrangement joins TRBV7-9 to TRBJ2-5, with D possibly called TRBD1 or TRBD2 (5 bases each). Trimming pared 4 bases from V and 2 bases from J, leaving 11 bases between. The CDR3 contains 14 residues. Per the germline V gene, CDR1 is SEHNR and CDR2 is FQNEAQ (reference sequence).